This T cell receptor beta chain came from a study of blood T cell repertoires in COVID-19. The data were produced by immunoSEQ multiplex PCR, yet TCRdb's version contains in-frame clones alone and is incomplete. The repertoire holds about 350,000 clones, with around 90% as singletons. Trimming cost V 6 bases and J 9 bases; bases outside gene matches: 16. CDR1 is MDHEN and CDR2 is SYDVKM in the germline V gene. This CDR3 contains 16 residues. This clonotype originated in a woman between 55 and 75 years old with COVID-19, enrolled during active disease. Sample: peripheral blood. The genes are TRBV28 and TRBJ2-3; TRBD2 matches 9 bases. The CDR3 sequence is CASRKVLAGLGRTQYF. The CDR3 bases are TGTGCCAGCAGGAAGGTACTAGCGGGCCTAGGTAGGACGCAGTATTTT.